This T cell receptor beta chain was found in a study of post-analysis software for immune sequencing data. The overall study: Included courses were relapsing-remitting and secondary progressive multiple sclerosis; progressive-relapsing multiple sclerosis was also included.

The germline V gene encodes CDR1 SQVTM and CDR2 ANQGSEA. The CDR3 spans 12 residues. The V end lost 5 bases, the J end lost 2 bases, and 7 bases lay between the germline ends. Study-wide points: Samples prepared in the same batch strongly co-clustered by F measure. Controls had significantly higher normalized Chao1 diversity than multiple sclerosis patients. TRBV segments more frequent in patients than in controls numbered about 5 and included TRBV5-6, TRBV5-1 and TRBV20-1.

Points on this clonotype: Antigen: not known.

cDNA libraries of TCR beta carried unique molecular identifiers. Each batch of about 0.95 to 11 million T cells produced roughly 500,000 cDNA molecules. TCRdb re-derived calls from the PCR reads in MiXCR, one entry per CDR3 protein. Of about 540,000 distinct CDR3 sequences in the sample, 30% to 40% are singletons; the top ten hold around 6.1%. Sequencing was performed on blood. The V and J genes are TRBV29-1 and TRBJ1-3; the D is unclear. The sequence derives from a girl under 18 with multiple sclerosis. CDR3 protein: CSVSYTGNTIYF. The DNA of the CDR3 is TGCAGCGTTTCCTATACTGGAAACACCATATATTTT.